This TCR beta chain was identified during a study of T cell repertoires in cytomegalovirus infection. This CDR3 has 15 residues. J gave up 3 bases and V 1 base, and 4 bases lay outside the gene matches. The germline CDR1 and CDR2 sequences are SGHVS and FNYEAQ. TCRdb analysed the reads with MiXCR anew, one entry per CDR3 protein. The top ten hold around 12% of the sample, which has hundreds of thousands of distinct CDR3 sequences, around a sixth seen once. This sequence originates from a human donor in good health (CMV status not recorded). Some clones in this sample may be carry-over from other donors' samples. The rearrangement uses TRBV7-6 and TRBJ1-2; 8 bases are a match to TRBD1. Sample: PBMCs. The CDR3 is CASSLETGAHYGYTF. The DNA for the CDR3 is TGTGCCAGCAGCTTAGAGACAGGGGCGCACTATGGCTACACCTTC.